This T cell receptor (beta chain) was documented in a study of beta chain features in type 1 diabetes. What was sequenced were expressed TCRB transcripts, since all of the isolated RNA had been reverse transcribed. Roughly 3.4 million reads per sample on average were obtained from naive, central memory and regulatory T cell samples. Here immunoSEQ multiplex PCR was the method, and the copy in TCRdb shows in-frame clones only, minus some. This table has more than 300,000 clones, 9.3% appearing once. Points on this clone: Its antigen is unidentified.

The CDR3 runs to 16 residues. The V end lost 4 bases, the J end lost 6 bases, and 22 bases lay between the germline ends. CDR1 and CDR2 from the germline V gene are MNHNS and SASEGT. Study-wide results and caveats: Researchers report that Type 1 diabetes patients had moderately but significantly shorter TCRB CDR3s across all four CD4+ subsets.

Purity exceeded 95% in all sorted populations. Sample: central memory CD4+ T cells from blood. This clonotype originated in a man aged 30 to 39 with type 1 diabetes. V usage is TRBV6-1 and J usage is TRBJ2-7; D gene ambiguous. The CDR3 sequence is CASSAVNVGGAGEQYF. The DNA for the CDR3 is TGTGCCAGCAGTGCGGTGAACGTAGGCGGCGCCGGCGAGCAGTACTTC.